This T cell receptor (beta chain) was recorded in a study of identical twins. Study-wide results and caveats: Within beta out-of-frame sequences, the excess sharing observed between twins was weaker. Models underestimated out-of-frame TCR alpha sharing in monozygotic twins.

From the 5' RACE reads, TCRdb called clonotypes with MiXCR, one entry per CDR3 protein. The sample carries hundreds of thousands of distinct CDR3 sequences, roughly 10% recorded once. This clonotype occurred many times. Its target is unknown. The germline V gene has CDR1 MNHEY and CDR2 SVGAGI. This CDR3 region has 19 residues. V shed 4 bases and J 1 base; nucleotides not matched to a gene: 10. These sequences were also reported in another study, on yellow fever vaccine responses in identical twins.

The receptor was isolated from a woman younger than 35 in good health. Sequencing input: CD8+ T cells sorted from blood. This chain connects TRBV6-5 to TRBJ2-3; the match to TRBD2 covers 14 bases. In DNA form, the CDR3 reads TGTGCCAGCAGTTTTTTGACTAGCGGGGGGGCCCAGGGCACAGATACGCAGTATTTT. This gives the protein CASSFLTSGGAQGTDTQYF.